Listed below are T cell receptor beta chains from one sample, sequenced in a study of blood T cell repertoires in COVID-19. Libraries were prepared by immunoSEQ multiplex PCR; TCRdb keeps only in-frame clonotypes and omits some of them. The sample includes around 86,000 clones, around 87% of them seen just once. Sequenced: peripheral blood. The receptors stem from a woman at least 80 years old with acute or convalescent COVID-19. Each CDR3 is given with its conserved first and last residue. Each record gives: CDR3 protein, CDR3 DNA, clone size, J gene, V gene, CDR3 length, D gene. D genes are given only for firm matches. Size is omitted from some rows. Given values are once, few, many or a class for expanded clones.

CASSESRKNTGELFF TGCGCCAGCAGTGAGTCCAGAAAGAACACCGGGGAGCTGTTTTTT . TRBJ2-2 TRBV10-1 15 .
CASRKNRMQSNSPLHF TGTGCCAGCAGAAAAAACAGGATGCAATCGAATTCACCCCTCCACTTT once TRBJ1-6 TRBV2 16 .
CAWAGTHPYEQYF TGTGCCTGGGCCGGGACACACCCCTACGAGCAGTACTTC . TRBJ2-7 TRBV30 13 .
CASSLEGRPIDTQYF TGCGCCAGCAGCTTGGAAGGCAGGCCTATAGATACGCAGTATTTT . TRBJ2-3 TRBV5-1 15 .
CASSLAPGRQETQYF TGTGCTAGCAGCTTAGCGCCGGGGAGACAAGAGACCCAGTACTTC . TRBJ2-5 TRBV7-7 15 .
CASRRTGSYEQYF TGTGCCAGCAGACGGACAGGCAGCTACGAGCAGTACTTC . TRBJ2-7 TRBV25-1 13 TRBD1
CASSLDGRGTGPQHF TGCGCCAGCAGCTTGGACGGCAGGGGAACGGGACCCCAGCATTTT . TRBJ1-5 TRBV5-1 15 .
CASRAGTSGSLGTDTQYF TGTGCCAGTAGAGCCGGGACTAGCGGGAGTTTGGGCACAGATACGCAGTATTTT . TRBJ2-3 TRBV19 18 TRBD2
CASSEKPGAAAGELFF TGTGCCAGCAGTGAAAAGCCAGGGGCGGCCGCGGGGGAGCTGTTTTTT . TRBJ2-2 TRBV6-1 16 .
CASSFSDKPYEQYF TGTGCCAGCAGCTTTTCGGACAAACCCTACGAGCAGTACTTC . TRBJ2-7 TRBV12-1 14 .
CASSPQSLAGPDTQYF TGTGCCAGCAGTCCGCAGTCACTAGCGGGGCCAGATACGCAGTATTTT . TRBJ2-3 TRBV6-2/TRBV6-3 16 TRBD2
CASSFKKGYTEAFF TGCGCCAGCAGCTTCAAAAAGGGGTACACTGAAGCTTTCTTT . TRBJ1-1 TRBV5-1 14 .
CASSLEREQFF TGCGCCAGCAGCTTGGAACGGGAGCAGTTCTTC . TRBJ2-1 TRBV5-1 11 .
CASSFGHLYNEQFF TGCGCCAGCAGCTTCGGACACCTCTACAATGAGCAGTTCTTC few TRBJ2-1 TRBV5-1 14 .
CASSFQGNTEAFF TGTGCCAGCAGCTTTCAGGGGAACACTGAAGCTTTCTTT few TRBJ1-1 TRBV7-9 13 .
CASSFTSGSSEQFF TGCGCCAGCAGCTTCACTAGCGGGAGTAGCGAGCAGTTCTTC . TRBJ2-1 TRBV5-1 14 TRBD2
CASSEGPYNEQFF TGTGCCAGCAGCGAGGGGCCGTACAATGAGCAGTTCTTC . TRBJ2-1 TRBV9 13 .
CASSPATAGVYEQYF TGTGCCAGCTCACCAGCCACAGCGGGAGTCTACGAGCAGTACTTC . TRBJ2-7 TRBV18 15 TRBD2
CAEGRMNTEAFF TGTGCCGAGGGCAGAATGAACACTGAAGCTTTCTTT . TRBJ1-1 TRBV12-3/TRBV12-4 12 .
CAGQGGTNEKLFF TGTGCCGGACAGGGGGGAACTAATGAAAAACTGTTTTTT . TRBJ1-4 TRBV2 13 TRBD1
CASSMVASGRSTDTQYF TGTGCCAGTAGTATGGTGGCTAGCGGGAGGAGCACAGATACGCAGTATTTT . TRBJ2-3 TRBV19 17 TRBD2
CASSPEGGGHTGELFF TGTGCCAGCAGCCCAGAGGGCGGGGGGCACACCGGGGAGCTGTTTTTT . TRBJ2-2 TRBV11-2 16 TRBD2
CASSQDTGQFSGNTIYF TGCGCCAGCAGCCAAGATACAGGACAGTTCTCTGGAAACACCATATATTTT . TRBJ1-3 TRBV4-3 17 .
CASSPTGQSNTEAFF TGTGCCAGCTCACCTACGGGACAGTCGAACACTGAAGCTTTCTTT . TRBJ1-1 TRBV18 15 TRBD1
CASTAETTGEQYF TGTGCCAGCACGGCAGAAACGACTGGGGAGCAGTACTTC . TRBJ2-7 TRBV28 13 .
CATSRDTTGVRDGYTF TGTGCCACCAGCAGAGATACCACAGGGGTTCGGGATGGCTACACCTTC . TRBJ1-2 TRBV15 16 TRBD1
CASRQQGRETQYF TGTGCCAGCAGACAACAGGGAAGGGAGACCCAGTACTTC . TRBJ2-5 TRBV6-5 13 .
CASGQGQIPYSPLHF TGTGCCAGCGGTCAGGGGCAGATCCCTTATTCACCCCTCCACTTT . TRBJ1-6 TRBV28 15 .
CASSLTGPGELFF TGTGCCAGCAGCTTGACAGGGCCCGGGGAGCTGTTTTTT . TRBJ2-2 TRBV7-2 13 TRBD1
CASSESTGPYEQYF TGTGCCAGCAGCGAATCGACAGGGCCCTACGAGCAGTACTTC . TRBJ2-7 TRBV9 14 TRBD1
CASSPQGGDFSGNTIYF TGTGCCAGCAGTCCCCAAGGAGGCGACTTCTCTGGAAACACCATATATTTT . TRBJ1-3 TRBV27 17 .
CASSARTGTANVLTF TGTGCCAGCAGTGCTAGGACAGGGACTGCCAACGTCCTGACTTTC once TRBJ2-6 TRBV2 15 TRBD1
CAWSGGQGGGYGYTF TGTGCCTGGAGTGGAGGACAGGGGGGTGGGTATGGCTACACCTTC . TRBJ1-2 TRBV30 15 TRBD1
CASTKRGNMNTEAFF TGTGCCAGCACCAAAAGGGGCAACATGAACACTGAAGCTTTCTTT . TRBJ1-1 TRBV2 15 .